A single T cell receptor (beta chain) is shown here with its context. Produced via immunoSEQ multiplex PCR; TCRdb's table is partial and in-frame only. The sample yields hundreds of thousands of clones, about four fifths seen once. Trimming removed 1 base from V and 8 bases from J, with 21 bases in between. The CDR3 extends over 16 amino acids. Germline lookup yields CDR1 SGHRS and CDR2 YFSETQ. This entry is derived from a study of blood T cell repertoires in COVID-19. The overall study: Acute and convalescent COVID-19 samples came from the United States, Italy and Spain.

Enrollment of patients from Seattle took place during active infection, with longitudinal follow-up. The sequencing sample was made of peripheral blood. The rearrangement uses TRBV5-1 and TRBJ1-2, with D possibly TRBD1 on 5 matching bases. The receptor comes from a woman of 80 years or more with COVID-19, enrolled during active disease. CDR3 protein: CASSLTGTSGMEGYTF. For the CDR3, the DNA is TGCGCCAGCAGCTTGACGGGGACTTCGGGGATGGAGGGCTACACCTTC.